What follows describes a single T cell receptor (beta chain). This CDR3 region has 16 residues. The V end lost 1 base, the J end lost 4 bases, and 14 bases lay between the germline ends. Germline values: CDR1 SGHAT, CDR2 FQNNGV. The data originate from a study of blood T cell repertoires in COVID-19. Study information: From T cells, B-cell-depleted T cells, or PBMCs came the material, which was cDNA or gDNA.

In the study's own analysis: Estimation of nucleated cell counts was performed using reference gene primer amplification. The method was immunoSEQ multiplex PCR; TCRdb's version includes in-frame clones alone and lacks a portion of them. V, J and clone size are taken as reported in that table, and D and trimming were inferred from the DNA itself. The profile shows approximately 200,000 clones, approximately 90% of them singletons. The chain joins TRBV11-2 to TRBJ2-1; a weak D match, TRBD2 (5 bases). Sequenced material: PBMCs or T cells enriched from blood (not recorded which). The receptor's source is a woman between 25 and 40 years old who had recovered from COVID-19. CDR3 nucleotide sequence: TGTGCCAGCAGCTTAGGAGGGCGTTGGCGGTACAATGAGCAGTTCTTC. This codes for CASSLGGRWRYNEQFF.